The present T cell receptor beta chain was sequenced within a study of blood T cell repertoires in COVID-19 (dated by TCRdb to 2019 to 2021). About the study as a whole: Collaborator samples came from the United States, Italy and Spain and covered acute and convalescent phases of COVID-19. The samples were drawn from the first 160 participants of the ongoing ImmuneRACE study and from 1,254 subjects provided by 6 global collaborators. Where available, HLA class I and class II types were taken from metadata supplied by the sample provider and were not determined by assay-based typing. Nearly every sample came with metadata listing a de-identified subject ID, COVID-19 status, age in years and sex. The dataset comprised deeply sampled blood TCRbeta repertoires from subjects exposed to, actively infected with, or recovered from COVID-19. The material from the prospective study consisted of cDNA or gDNA derived from T cells, B-cell-depleted T cells, or PBMCs. A freely available public database, intended as a resource for researchers studying the immune response to SARS-CoV-2, is where the repertoires were released.

Broad study findings and their caveats: Clinical and demographic metadata were provided uncurated, with the amount varying by source and participant.

V is shortened by 3 bases, J by 4 bases, and the region joining them spans 13 bases. CDR1 and CDR2 are read off the germline V gene (reference sequence) as MNHEY and SMNVEV. The CDR3 starts with the cysteine, ends with the phenylalanine, and has 14 residues. Just the 42-base CDR3 DNA is kept, in frame starting at base 1. The immunoSEQ Assay, a bias-controlled multiplex PCR, was used to amplify TCRbeta CDR3 regions from genomic DNA. The published analysis was carried out like this. The number of nucleated cells in each sample was estimated from the amplification of reference gene primers within the assay. To quantify the absolute abundance of each unique TCRbeta CDR3 rearrangement, sequence reads were collapsed and filtered. For each sample, productive Simpson clonality was calculated as the square root of Simpson's diversity index over productive rearrangements. TCRdb obtained this table from immuneACCESS and retained in-frame rearrangements with V and J assigned. These tables miss some clones; where compared with another copy, unresolved V genes account for less than half of the shortfall, and the remainder is unexplained. The V and J calls and the clone size are those of that table, but D and trimming were determined from the DNA. The sample includes some 120,000 clones, with roughly 69% observed a single time. Of the sample, about 2.2% is held by the ten largest clones.

Collaborating institutions collected whole blood in K2EDTA tubes following their own protocols. Collaborator samples were shipped for TCRbeta analysis as frozen whole blood, isolated PBMCs, or DNA extracted from either sample type. With regard to this clone: The clone's antigen remains unknown. No much larger clone is present one base from it, and per-base qualities are unavailable.

The rearranged segments are TRBV27 and TRBJ2-7; a tentative D call is TRBD1 (6 bases match). Source material: peripheral blood. This clonotype was sampled from a woman aged 65 to 85 with acute or convalescent COVID-19. The CDR3: CASSFSGRGYEQYF. The DNA reads as follows: TGTGCCAGCAGTTTCTCGGGCAGGGGTTACGAGCAGTACTTC.